Listed below are T cell receptor beta chains from one sample, sequenced in a study of regulatory T cells in long-lasting Graves disease. MiXCR, applied by TCRdb to the multiplex PCR reads, yields one record per CDR3 protein. The table has about 540,000 distinct CDR3 sequences, about 13% seen once. The data were also submitted as part of a second study, on T cells in Graves' hyperthyroidism and ophthalmopathy.

Sample: peripheral blood mononuclear cells (PBMCs), taken at new diagnosis, from a patient treated with antithyroid drugs. These receptor sequences come from a man aged 25 to 40 with Graves disease. Each CDR3 is given with its conserved first and last residue. Fields, in order: V gene, D gene, J gene, clone size, CDR3 protein, CDR3 DNA. The D gene is left open where the match is weak. Size is omitted from some rows. Given values are once, few, many or a class for expanded clones.

V: TRBV2; D: .; J: TRBJ2-1; size: many; CDR3: CASMGEQFF; DNA: TGTGCCAGCATGGGTGAGCAGTTCTTC
V: TRBV29-1; D: TRBD2; J: TRBJ2-7; size: many; CDR3: CSATGLAALQYF; DNA: TGCAGCGCCACGGGACTAGCGGCGTTGCAGTACTTC
V: TRBV27; D: .; J: TRBJ1-1; size: few; CDR3: CASSLRGQNEAFF; DNA: TGTGCCAGCAGCCTACGGGGCCAAAATGAAGCTTTCTTT
V: TRBV5-5; D: .; J: TRBJ2-1; size: many; CDR3: CASSYGTANEQFF; DNA: TGTGCCAGCAGCTACGGGACCGCTAATGAGCAGTTCTTC
V: TRBV12-3/TRBV12-4; D: .; J: TRBJ2-7; size: many; CDR3: CASGDAIGEQYF; DNA: TGTGCCAGCGGGGACGCCATAGGCGAGCAGTACTTC
V: TRBV5-1; D: .; J: TRBJ1-2; size: many; CDR3: CASSDTRPYGYTF; DNA: TGCGCCAGCAGTGATACAAGACCTTATGGCTACACCTTC
V: TRBV7-3; D: .; J: TRBJ2-5; size: .; CDR3: CASSLSGAQETQYF; DNA: TGTGCCAGCAGCTTAAGCGGGGCCCAAGAGACCCAGTACTTC
V: TRBV15; D: TRBD2; J: TRBJ2-1; size: .; CDR3: CATSRGKAGVRNNEQFF; DNA: TGTGCCACCAGCAGAGGAAAAGCGGGAGTGAGGAACAATGAGCAGTTCTTC
V: TRBV20-1; D: .; J: TRBJ2-1; size: .; CDR3: CSLRTGSSYNEQFF; DNA: TGCAGTCTTCGAACGGGGTCCTCCTACAATGAGCAGTTCTTC
V: TRBV5-1; D: .; J: TRBJ1-2; size: many; CDR3: CASSLAIPSVNYGYTF; DNA: TGCGCCAGCAGCTTGGCAATTCCGTCCGTAAACTATGGCTACACCTTC
V: TRBV6-1; D: .; J: TRBJ1-5; size: many; CDR3: CASSTNGGQPQHF; DNA: TGTGCCAGCAGTACAAACGGGGGTCAGCCCCAGCATTTT
V: TRBV15; D: .; J: TRBJ1-1; size: many; CDR3: CATSRDPSRSTEAFF; DNA: TGTGCCACCAGCAGAGATCCCAGCCGGTCCACTGAAGCTTTCTTT
V: TRBV7-3; D: .; J: TRBJ1-1; size: many; CDR3: CASSRNGEDTEAFF; DNA: TGTGCCAGCAGCCGCAATGGGGAGGACACTGAAGCTTTCTTT
V: TRBV11-2; D: .; J: TRBJ2-1; size: many; CDR3: CASSFSPSYNEQFF; DNA: TGTGCCAGCAGCTTCTCACCCTCCTACAATGAGCAGTTCTTC
V: TRBV6-1; D: TRBD2; J: TRBJ2-7; size: many; CDR3: CASRPGTSGTYEQYF; DNA: TGTGCCAGCAGACCCGGGACTAGCGGGACATACGAGCAGTACTTC
V: TRBV10-2; D: .; J: TRBJ1-1; size: .; CDR3: CASSGGPGPNTEAFF; DNA: TGCGCCAGCAGTGGGGGTCCGGGGCCGAACACTGAAGCTTTCTTT
V: TRBV30; D: TRBD2; J: TRBJ2-7; size: few; CDR3: CAWGWTSGAYEQYF; DNA: TGTGCCTGGGGTTGGACTAGCGGGGCCTACGAGCAGTACTTC
V: TRBV7-9; D: .; J: TRBJ2-2; size: many; CDR3: CASSLAPGLNTGELFF; DNA: TGTGCCAGCAGCTTAGCGCCGGGGTTGAACACCGGGGAGCTGTTTTTT
V: TRBV3-1; D: .; J: TRBJ2-1; size: many; CDR3: CASSQDNLRGNEQFF; DNA: TGTGCCAGCAGCCAAGATAACCTCAGGGGCAATGAGCAGTTCTTC
V: TRBV11-2; D: .; J: TRBJ1-2; size: many; CDR3: CASSLEFSWGYTF; DNA: TGTGCCAGCAGCTTGGAATTTAGTTGGGGCTACACCTTC
V: TRBV10-3; D: TRBD1; J: TRBJ2-2; size: many; CDR3: CAITPGTGGTGELFF; DNA: TGTGCCATCACCCCCGGGACAGGGGGTACCGGGGAGCTGTTTTTT
V: TRBV5-1; D: .; J: TRBJ1-6; size: .; CDR3: CASSLTPDDNSPLHF; DNA: TGCGCCAGCAGCTTGACACCGGACGATAATTCACCCCTCCACTTT
V: TRBV6-1; D: .; J: TRBJ2-7; size: once; CDR3: CASSLVQGRDEQYF; DNA: TGTGCCAGCAGCTTGGTCCAGGGCCGGGACGAGCAGTACTTC
V: TRBV19; D: .; J: TRBJ2-5; size: many; CDR3: CASSRGPSWGLQETQYF; DNA: TGTGCCAGTAGTAGAGGGCCATCGTGGGGTCTACAAGAGACCCAGTACTTC